These 32 T cell receptor beta chains were sequenced from one sample in a study of shared clonotypes between healthy human individuals. Method: immunoSEQ multiplex PCR; TCRdb's copy keeps in-frame clones and lacks some. The sample holds roughly 680,000 clones, 72% seen once. The sequencing sample was made of memory CD4+ T cells sorted from blood. Sample subset: CD45RA-negative fraction. The receptors were sampled from a woman aged 25 to 39 in good health.

Only a few counts were recorded for this clone. The chain couples TRBV6-1 to TRBJ1-2; possible D gene TRBD1, 5 bases. Trimming pared 2 bases from V and 4 bases from J, leaving 20 bases between. Germline V CDR1 and CDR2: MNHNS, SASEGT. This CDR3 has 17 amino acids. The CDR3 DNA follows: TGTGCCAGCAGTGAACTTCCCCCGGGGGGGAATACCTATGGCTACACCTTC. Its protein is CASSELPPGGNTYGYTF.

This rearrangement joins TRBV4-1 to TRBJ2-7; D might be TRBD1 (5 bases). The germline V gene encodes CDR1 MGHRA and CDR2 YSYEKL. The V end was cut by 3 bases, the J end by 7 bases, with 22 bases between. The CDR3 loop spans 16 amino acids. This CDR3 is CASSHPGQGRSQEQYF. The CDR3 DNA is TGCGCCAGCAGCCACCCCGGGCAGGGAAGAAGTCAAGAGCAGTACTTC.

This clone has only a few counts. J is TRBJ2-3 and V is TRBV7-9, with a weak D call TRBD2 (5 bases). CDR3 size: 15 residues. Germline V CDR1 and CDR2: SEHNR, FQNEAQ (reference sequence). V was clipped by 5 bases and J by 0 bases, with 12 bases between them. The CDR3 is CASSPQAGSTDTQYF. The CDR3 DNA reads as TGTGCCAGCAGCCCCCAGGCGGGTAGCACAGATACGCAGTATTTT.

This clone was picked up one time. The chain carries TRBV28 and TRBJ1-1, with TRBD1 matching 7 bases. The CDR3 totals 12 residues. CDR1 MDHEN and CDR2 SYDVKM come from the germline V gene. V shed 8 bases, J shed 2 bases, and the junction held 2 bases outside the gene matches. The CDR3 region is CASGTVNTEAFF. For the CDR3, the DNA is TGTGCCAGCGGGACAGTAAACACTGAAGCTTTCTTT.

This clone has more than one count but fewer than ten. The same CDR3 can be traced to other DNA sequences in this sample. V gene TRBV5-1 combines with J gene TRBJ2-1, with 8 bases matching TRBD2. The V segment lost 4 bases and the J segment 3 bases; nucleotides outside the gene matches: 3. Germline V gene lookup returns CDR1 SGHRS and CDR2 YFSETQ. This CDR3 has 14 residues. CDR3 sequence (DNA): TGCGCCAGCAGCCCCGGGGGGGACTACAATGAGCAGTTCTTC. It yields the protein CASSPGGDYNEQFF. Drawing the rest from reference TRBV5-1 and TRBJ2-1, the complete variable domain is KAGVTQTPRYLIKTRGQQVTLSCSPISGHRSVSWYQQTPGQGLQFLFEYFSETQRNKGNFPGRFSGRQFSNSRSEMNVSTLELGDSALYLCASSPGGDYNEQFFGPGTRLTVL.

CDR3 nucleotides: TGCGCCAGCAGCTACACTAGCGGGAGGGCAACCTACAATGAGCAGTTCTTC. This sequence encodes CASSYTSGRATYNEQFF. This sequence joins TRBV5-1 and TRBJ2-1; 13 bases match TRBD2. Germline V gene data show CDR1 as SGHRS and CDR2 as YFSETQ. The V segment lost 3 bases and the J segment 2 bases; nucleotides outside the gene matches: 5. The CDR3 sequence is 17 residues long.

V gene TRBV6-6 combines with J gene TRBJ2-7; D gene uncertain. Trimming left V 4 bases short and J 2 bases short, with 3 bases between. The CDR3 runs 11 residues. Looked up from germline, CDR1 is MNHNY and CDR2 is SVGAGI (reference sequence). The CDR3 DNA reads as TGTGCCAGCAGTTCCGCCTACGAGCAGTACTTC. Translation: CASSSAYEQYF.

The chain's CDR3 is CASSPGGSGTEAFF. As DNA, the CDR3 is TGTGCCAGCTCACCTGGGGGGTCGGGCACTGAAGCTTTCTTT. This chain joins TRBV18 and TRBJ1-1; the D gene is possibly TRBD1 (5 bases). V was trimmed by 3 bases and J by 4 bases, leaving 12 bases between them. Germline loops: CDR1 KGHSH, CDR2 LQKENI. This CDR3 spans 14 amino acids.

The chain uses TRBV28 and TRBJ1-2; 7 nucleotides line up with TRBD1. The CDR3 totals 15 residues. CDR1 is MDHEN, CDR2 SYDVKM, per germline. Losses at the gene ends were 5 bases for V and 1 base for J; bases not matched to a gene: 7. CDR3 bases: TGTGCCAGCAGTGAATCCGGGACAGATAACTATGGCTACACCTTC. Translating gives CASSESGTDNYGYTF.

The rearrangement joins TRBV7-9 to TRBJ2-4, with D tentatively TRBD2 (6 bases). This CDR3 has 16 amino acids. Trimming removed 2 bases at V and 3 bases at J, with 14 bases between. CDR1 is SEHNR, CDR2 FQNEAQ, per germline (reference sequence). This chain's CDR3 is CASSLPRESGKNIQYF. Here the CDR3 DNA reads TGTGCCAGCAGCTTACCTCGGGAGTCCGGCAAAAACATTCAGTACTTC.

The chain is built from TRBV5-1 and TRBJ2-7, with 7 bases lining up with TRBD1. Germline V gene data show CDR1 as SGHRS and CDR2 as YFSETQ. Losses at the gene ends were 5 bases for V and 4 bases for J; bases not matched to a gene: 6. The CDR3 extends over 13 amino acids. The CDR3 loop reads CASRVDREYEQYF. In nucleotides, the CDR3 is TGCGCCAGCAGGGTCGACAGGGAGTACGAGCAGTACTTC.

The chain employs TRBV7-8 and TRBJ2-5; D gene ambiguous. The DNA end is a closer match to TRBJ2-7, so the J assignment may be wrong. Germline V gene data show CDR1 as SGHVS and CDR2 as FQNEAQ. The CDR3 has 16 residues. DNA for the CDR3: TGTGCCAGCAGCTTAGGTCTGGCAGTTACATCCTACGAGCAGTACTTC. Translation: CASSLGLAVTSYEQYF.

This chain joins TRBV7-2 and TRBJ2-3; possible D gene TRBD2, 6 bases. V was pared by 3 bases and J by 8 bases, with 6 bases between. The germline V gene encodes CDR1 SGHTA and CDR2 FQGNSA. The CDR3 extends over 11 amino acids. The CDR3 DNA reads TGTGCCAGCAGCTTGGAGGGTACGCAGTATTTT. Amino acid sequence: CASSLEGTQYF. Combining the CDR3 with reference TRBV7-2 and TRBJ2-3 gives the whole variable domain GAGVSQSPSNKVTEKGKDVELRCDPISGHTALYWYRQSLGQGLEFLIYFQGNSAPDKSGLPSDRFSAERTGGSVSTLTIQRTQQEDSAVYLCASSLEGTQYFGPGTRLTVL.

The chain uses TRBV5-1 and TRBJ2-1, with 9 bases aligning to TRBD2. The germline CDR1 and CDR2 sequences are SGHRS and YFSETQ. The CDR3 has 15 amino acids. Trimming cost V 0 bases and J 6 bases; bases outside gene matches: 4. CDR3 sequence reads: CASSLASSGINEQFF. CDR3 coding DNA: TGCGCCAGCAGCTTGGCATCTAGCGGGATCAATGAGCAGTTCTTC.

This clone showed up just a few times. The V gene is TRBV7-3, the J gene TRBJ2-5; a possible D gene is TRBD1 (6 bases). V lost 4 bases and J lost 2, with 11 bases in between. The germline V gene encodes CDR1 SGHTA and CDR2 FQGTGA. The CDR3 runs to 14 residues. CDR3: CASSSSGAQETQYF. CDR3 coding DNA: TGTGCCAGCAGCTCGTCAGGGGCTCAAGAGACCCAGTACTTC.

The chain recombines TRBV7-9 with TRBJ1-4; no firm D call. Germline V gene data show CDR1 as SEHNR and CDR2 as FQNEAQ (reference sequence). CDR3 length: 15 amino acids. The V and J ends lost 5 bases and 7 bases respectively, with 17 bases between them. The chain's CDR3 is CASSEAGRSGEKLFF. The CDR3 DNA follows: TGTGCCAGCAGCGAGGCGGGCAGGTCGGGTGAAAAACTGTTTTTT.

In this sample, this clone turned up once. The rearrangement uses TRBV11-1 and TRBJ2-1; possible D gene TRBD2, 6 bases. This CDR3 spans 14 amino acids. CDR1 and CDR2 (germline): SGHAT, FQDESV (reference sequence). With 5 bases removed from V and 2 bases from J, the gap between germline ends came to 10 bases. The CDR3 nucleotides are TGTGCCAGCAGCCGACTAGGAGCCTACAATGAGCAGTTCTTC. This gives the protein CASSRLGAYNEQFF. The whole variable domain, remainder taken from reference TRBV11-1 and TRBJ2-1, is EAEVAQSPRYKITEKSQAVAFWCDPISGHATLYWYRQILGQGPELLVQFQDESVVDDSQLPKDRFSAERLKGVDSTLKIQPAELGDSAMYLCASSRLGAYNEQFFGPGTRLTVL.

This clone is a singleton in its sample. This chain uses TRBV7-3 with TRBJ2-1; D gene unclear. Germline-derived CDR1 and CDR2 are SGHTA and FQGTGA. CDR3 length equals 14 residues. With 5 bases removed from V and 5 bases from J, the gap between germline ends came to 13 bases. This chain's CDR3 is CASSEPTRDNEQFF. CDR3 bases: TGTGCCAGCAGCGAACCCACCCGGGACAATGAGCAGTTCTTC.

In DNA, the CDR3 is TGTGCCAGTAGTAAGGCGCGCTCAACCTGGACTAGCGGGTACACAGATACGCAGTATTTT. It translates to CASSKARSTWTSGYTDTQYF. The gene calls are TRBV19 and TRBJ2-3; 11 bases match TRBD2. The CDR3 is 20 residues long. V lost 4 bases, J lost 2 bases, and 17 bases stayed unmatched. In germline, CDR1 is LNHDA, CDR2 SQIVND (reference sequence). Full variable domain (remainder filled in from reference TRBV19 and TRBJ2-3): DGGITQSPKYLFRKEGQNVTLSCEQNLNHDAMYWYRQDPGQGLRLIYYSQIVNDFQKGDIAEGYSVSREKKESFPLTVTSAQKNPTAFYLCASSKARSTWTSGYTDTQYFGPGTRLTVL.

The V call is TRBV28, the J call TRBJ1-6, with 10 bases lining up with TRBD1. Germline trimming cut 3 bases from V and 6 bases from J; bases unmatched to any gene: 5. The CDR3 contains 16 residues. The germline CDR1 and CDR2 sequences are MDHEN and SYDVKM. The CDR3 sequence: CASSLRQGAFNSPLHF. The CDR3 DNA reads as TGTGCCAGCAGTTTGCGACAGGGGGCTTTTAATTCACCCCTCCACTTT.

This chain uses TRBV5-1 with TRBJ2-1; D call uncertain. This CDR3 region has 14 residues. Germline V gene data show CDR1 as SGHRS and CDR2 as YFSETQ. V was shortened by 0 bases and J by 9 bases, with 13 bases between the two germline ends. CDR3 DNA: TGCGCCAGCAGCTTGGCTGGCCTGAACGGTGAGCAGTTCTTC. Translation gives CASSLAGLNGEQFF.

This clone was found once. The genes are TRBV27 and TRBJ2-1; 11 bases are shared with TRBD2. Unmatched junction bases numbered 4, after V lost 6 bases and J lost 9 bases. This CDR3 is 13 amino acids long. CDR1 MNHEY and CDR2 SMNVEV come from the germline V gene (reference sequence). The CDR3 region has the DNA TGTGCCAGCAGATATCTAGCGGGAGGTGAGCAGTTCTTC. Residues: CASRYLAGGEQFF.

The chain couples TRBV11-2 to TRBJ2-1; 11 bases are a match to TRBD2. The CDR3 consists of 16 residues. With V trimmed by 1 base and J by 3 bases, 2 bases remained unmatched. The germline gives CDR1 SGHAT, CDR2 FQNNGV. The CDR3 DNA reads as TGTGCCAGCAGCTTAGTGGGACTAGCGGTCTACAATGAGCAGTTCTTC. This gives the protein CASSLVGLAVYNEQFF. Full variable domain (remainder filled in from reference TRBV11-2 and TRBJ2-1): EAGVAQSPRYKIIEKRQSVAFWCNPISGHATLYWYQQILGQGPKLLIQFQNNGVVDDSQLPKDRFSAERLKGVDSTLKIQPAKLEDSAVYLCASSLVGLAVYNEQFFGPGTRLTVL.

This clone was counted once. This rearrangement joins TRBV29-1 to TRBJ2-3, with D perhaps TRBD2 (6 bases). V lost 4 bases and J 0 bases, leaving 11 bases between the germline ends. The CDR3 consists of 14 residues. Germline CDR1 is SQVTM and CDR2 is ANQGSEA. For the CDR3, the DNA is TGCAGCGTTGGAGGAGGGGCCAGCACAGATACGCAGTATTTT. As protein: CSVGGGASTDTQYF.

About this clone: Other DNA sequences in this specimen translate into the identical CDR3. The chain employs TRBV18 and TRBJ2-1; no definite D call. The germline V gene encodes CDR1 KGHSH and CDR2 LQKENI. V lost 3 bases and J 0 bases, leaving 9 bases between the germline ends. The CDR3 length is 15 residues. The CDR3 region has the DNA TGTGCCAGCTCACCTTCACAGAGCTCCTACAATGAGCAGTTCTTC. It codes for CASSPSQSSYNEQFF.

This chain joins TRBV11-2 and TRBJ2-4; TRBD2 agrees at 7 bases. Germline CDR1 and CDR2: SGHAT and FQNNGV. V dropped 5 bases and J dropped 6; count of bases not matched to a gene: 10. This CDR3 contains 15 residues. The CDR3 DNA follows: TGTGCCAGCAGCCCAACAACGTGGGGGGGAAACATTCAGTACTTC. It yields the protein CASSPTTWGGNIQYF.

The V and J genes are TRBV6-1 and TRBJ2-3; the D is unclear. The V end lost 2 bases, the J end lost 0 bases, and 6 bases lay between the germline ends. This CDR3 has 14 residues. CDR1 is MNHNS, CDR2 SASEGT, per germline. The CDR3 reads CASSEMVSTDTQYF. The CDR3 region has the DNA TGTGCCAGCAGTGAAATGGTCAGCACAGATACGCAGTATTTT.

In its sample, this clone was seen a few times. V and J are TRBV19 and TRBJ1-5; D is undetermined. Per germline, CDR1 LNHDA and CDR2 SQIVND (reference sequence). The length of the CDR3 is 13 residues. V dropped 6 bases and J dropped 5 bases, with 11 bases sitting between them. CDR3: CASSTQRDQPQHF. In nucleotides, the CDR3 is TGTGCCAGTAGCACCCAAAGAGATCAGCCCCAGCATTTT.

In this sample, this clone turned up many times. This sequence joins TRBV7-6 and TRBJ2-7; D possibly corresponds to TRBD1 (5 bases). CDR1 is SGHVS and CDR2 is FNYEAQ in the germline V gene. The CDR3 length is 15 residues. V was clipped by 3 bases and J by 0 bases, with 12 bases between them. CDR3 protein: CASSLTASSSYEQYF. CDR3 coding DNA: TGTGCCAGCAGCTTGACAGCCTCGAGCTCCTACGAGCAGTACTTC.

The chain employs TRBV10-2 and TRBJ1-2; the D is unclear. Germline V gene sequence: CDR1 WSHSY, CDR2 SAAADI. The CDR3 is made up of 13 amino acids. V lost 3 bases to trimming and J lost 1 base, with 6 bases between them. CDR3 nucleotide sequence: TGCGCCAGCAGTGAACTCGGTAACTATGGCTACACCTTC. This gives the protein CASSELGNYGYTF.

V usage is TRBV16 and J usage is TRBJ1-5; D possibly corresponds to TRBD1 (6 bases). This CDR3 region has 15 residues. From germline, CDR1 is KGHSY and CDR2 FQNENV. With 5 bases removed from V and 6 bases from J, the gap between germline ends came to 17 bases. CDR3 in amino acids: CASSSDGGAGQPQHF. The CDR3 nucleotides are TGTGCCAGCAGCTCAGATGGGGGCGCCGGTCAGCCCCAGCATTTT.

V gene TRBV18 combines with J gene TRBJ1-5, with D unclear. Deletions cut 6 bases from V and 5 bases from J, with 11 bases between. Germline V gene sequence: CDR1 KGHSH, CDR2 LQKENI. The CDR3 is made up of 13 amino acids. This CDR3 is CASSAEGYQPQHF. CDR3 nucleotide sequence: TGTGCCAGCTCCGCAGAGGGATATCAGCCCCAGCATTTT.